This T cell receptor beta chain was recorded in a study of cytomegalovirus exposure and HLA in healthy donors. Germline CDR1 and CDR2: ENHRY and SYGVKD. The CDR3 totals 14 residues. The V gene lost 10 bases and the J gene lost 0 bases, with 13 bases spanning the gap. PCR primers comprised 60 Vbeta and 13 Jbeta primers. TCRdb's copy holds only in-frame clones and misses some; the assay was immunoSEQ multiplex PCR. The sample yields approximately 160,000 clones, 68% seen once. The chain has TRBV10-3 and TRBJ2-1, with D possibly being TRBD1 (6 bases). Sequencing was carried out using PBMCs. This clonotype originated in a woman between 40 and 55 years old in good health and CMV-seropositive. This CDR3 is CATTQGSSYNEQFF. The CDR3, as DNA: TGTGCCACAACCCAGGGGAGCTCCTACAATGAGCAGTTCTTC.